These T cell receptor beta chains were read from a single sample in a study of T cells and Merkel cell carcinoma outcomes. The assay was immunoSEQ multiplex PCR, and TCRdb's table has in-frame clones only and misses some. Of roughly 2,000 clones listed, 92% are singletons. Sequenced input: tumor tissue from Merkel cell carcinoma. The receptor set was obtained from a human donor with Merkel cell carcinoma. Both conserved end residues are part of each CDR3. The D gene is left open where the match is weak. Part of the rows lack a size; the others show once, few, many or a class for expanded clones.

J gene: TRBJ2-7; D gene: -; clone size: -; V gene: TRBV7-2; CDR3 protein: CASSLSLSGEQYF; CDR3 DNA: TGTGCCAGCAGCTTATCCCTTAGCGGCGAGCAGTACTTC
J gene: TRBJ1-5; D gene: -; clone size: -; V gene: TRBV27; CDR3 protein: CASSSRPGNQPQHF; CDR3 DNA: TGTGCCAGCAGTTCCCGACCGGGCAATCAGCCCCAGCATTTT
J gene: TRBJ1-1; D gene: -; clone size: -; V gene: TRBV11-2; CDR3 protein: CASAQWMNTEAFF; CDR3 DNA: TGTGCCAGCGCCCAGTGGATGAACACTGAAGCTTTCTTT
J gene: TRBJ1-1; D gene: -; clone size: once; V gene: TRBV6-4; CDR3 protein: CASSRDEAFF; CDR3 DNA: TGTGCCAGCAGTCGGGACGAAGCTTTCTTT
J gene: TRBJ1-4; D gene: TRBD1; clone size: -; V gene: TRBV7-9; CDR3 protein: CASSPSTGREKRFF; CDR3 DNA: TGTGCCAGCAGCCCCTCGACAGGGCGTGAAAAACGGTTTTTT
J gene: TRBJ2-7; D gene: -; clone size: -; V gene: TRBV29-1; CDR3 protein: CSVVLVNDEQYF; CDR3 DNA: TGCAGCGTTGTACTCGTCAACGACGAGCAGTACTTC
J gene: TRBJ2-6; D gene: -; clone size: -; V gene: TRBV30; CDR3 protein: CAWSIGSGANVLTF; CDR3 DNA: TGTGCCTGGAGTATTGGCTCTGGGGCCAACGTCCTGACTTTC
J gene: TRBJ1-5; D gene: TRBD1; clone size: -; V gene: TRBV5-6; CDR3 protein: CASSYGTGDNQPQHF; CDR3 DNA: TGTGCCAGCAGCTATGGGACAGGGGACAATCAGCCCCAGCATTTT
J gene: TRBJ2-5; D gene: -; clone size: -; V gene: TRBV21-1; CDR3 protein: CASAGVVQETQYF; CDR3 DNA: TGTGCCTCAGCAGGGGTCGTCCAAGAGACCCAGTACTTC
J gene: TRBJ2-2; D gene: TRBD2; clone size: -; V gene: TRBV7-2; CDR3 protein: CASSSRLAGAGGELFF; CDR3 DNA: TGTGCCAGCAGCTCCAGACTAGCGGGAGCGGGAGGGGAGCTGTTTTTT
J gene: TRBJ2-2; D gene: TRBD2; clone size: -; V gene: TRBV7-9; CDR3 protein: CASSRLAGGPGELFF; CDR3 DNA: TGTGCCAGCAGCCGACTAGCGGGAGGGCCCGGGGAGCTGTTTTTT
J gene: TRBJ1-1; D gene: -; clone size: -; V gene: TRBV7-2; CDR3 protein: CASSLLSRQNTEAFF; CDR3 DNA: TGTGCCAGCAGCTTACTTTCGAGACAGAACACTGAAGCTTTCTTT
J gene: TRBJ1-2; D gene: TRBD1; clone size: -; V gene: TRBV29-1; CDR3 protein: CSVGRQGVEDGYTF; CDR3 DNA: TGCAGCGTTGGGAGACAGGGGGTAGAGGATGGCTACACCTTC
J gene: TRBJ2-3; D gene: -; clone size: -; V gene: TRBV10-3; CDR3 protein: CAISAGTATSDTQYF; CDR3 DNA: TGTGCCATCAGTGCCGGGACGGCCACTAGCGATACGCAGTATTTT
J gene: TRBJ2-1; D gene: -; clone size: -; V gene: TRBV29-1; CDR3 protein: CSVTGAGNEQFF; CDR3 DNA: TGCAGCGTAACAGGTGCCGGGAATGAGCAGTTCTTC
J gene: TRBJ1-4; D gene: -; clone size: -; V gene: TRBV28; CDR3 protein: CASSFNWTPEGNEKLFF; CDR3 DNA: TGTGCCAGCAGTTTCAATTGGACCCCTGAAGGAAATGAAAAACTGTTTTTT
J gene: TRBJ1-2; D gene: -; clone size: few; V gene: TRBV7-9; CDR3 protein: CASRLGEGWGYTF; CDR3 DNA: TGTGCCAGCAGGCTGGGGGAAGGTTGGGGCTACACCTTC
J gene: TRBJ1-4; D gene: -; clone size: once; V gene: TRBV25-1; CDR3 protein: CASSGTENEKLFF; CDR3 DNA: TGTGCCAGCAGTGGGACAGAAAATGAAAAACTGTTTTTT
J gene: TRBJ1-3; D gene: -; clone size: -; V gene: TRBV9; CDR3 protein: CASSAALPNTIYF; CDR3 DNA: TGTGCCAGCAGCGCTGCCTTGCCGAACACCATATATTTT
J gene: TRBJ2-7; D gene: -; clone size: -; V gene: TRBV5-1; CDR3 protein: CASSSEYEQYF; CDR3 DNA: TGCGCCAGCAGCTCCGAGTACGAGCAGTACTTC
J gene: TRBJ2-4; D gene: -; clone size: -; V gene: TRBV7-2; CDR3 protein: CASSRDPLAKNIQYF; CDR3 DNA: TGTGCCAGCAGTCGTGACCCTCTAGCCAAAAACATTCAGTACTTC
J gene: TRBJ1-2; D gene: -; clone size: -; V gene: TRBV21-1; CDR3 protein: CASSTLTGGLLYGYTF; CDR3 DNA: TGTGCCAGCAGCACATTGACAGGGGGCCTTCTCTATGGCTACACCTTC
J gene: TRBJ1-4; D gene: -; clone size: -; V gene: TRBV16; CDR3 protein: CASSLTGSDEKLFF; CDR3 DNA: TGTGCCAGCAGCCTTACAGGGTCTGATGAAAAACTGTTTTTT
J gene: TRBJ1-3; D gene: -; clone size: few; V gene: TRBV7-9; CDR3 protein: CASSLEVSGNTIYF; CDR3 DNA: TGTGCCAGCAGCTTGGAAGTTTCTGGAAACACCATATATTTT
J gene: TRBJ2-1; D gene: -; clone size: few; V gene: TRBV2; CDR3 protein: CASSASALNEQFF; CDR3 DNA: TGTGCCAGCAGTGCTAGCGCCCTAAATGAGCAGTTCTTC
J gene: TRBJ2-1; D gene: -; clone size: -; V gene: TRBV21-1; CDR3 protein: CASMGTSGPPYNEQFF; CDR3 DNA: TGTGCCAGCATGGGTACTAGCGGACCTCCCTACAATGAGCAGTTCTTC
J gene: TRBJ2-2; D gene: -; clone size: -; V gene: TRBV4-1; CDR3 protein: CASSFRQPLEGTGELFF; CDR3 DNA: TGCGCCAGCAGCTTCAGACAGCCCCTAGAAGGCACCGGGGAGCTGTTTTTT
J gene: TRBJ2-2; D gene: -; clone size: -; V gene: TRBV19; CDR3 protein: CASASGVNTGELFF; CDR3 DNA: TGTGCCAGTGCCTCCGGGGTTAACACCGGGGAGCTGTTTTTT
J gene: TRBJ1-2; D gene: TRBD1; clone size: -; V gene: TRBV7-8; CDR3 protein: CASSPGQGNNYGYTF; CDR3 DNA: TGTGCCAGCAGTCCCGGACAGGGGAATAACTATGGCTACACCTTC
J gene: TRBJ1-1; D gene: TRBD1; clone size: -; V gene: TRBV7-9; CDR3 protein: CASSLGQGEWGTEAFF; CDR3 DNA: TGTGCCAGCAGCCTGGGACAGGGGGAGTGGGGCACTGAAGCTTTCTTT
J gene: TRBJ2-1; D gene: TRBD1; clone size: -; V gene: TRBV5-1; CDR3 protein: CASSPQPGTGFNEQFF; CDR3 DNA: TGCGCCAGCAGCCCCCAACCGGGGACAGGGTTCAATGAGCAGTTCTTC
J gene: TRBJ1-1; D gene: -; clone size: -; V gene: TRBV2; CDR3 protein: CASSKGENTEAFF; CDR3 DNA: TGTGCCAGCTCCAAGGGGGAGAACACTGAAGCTTTCTTT
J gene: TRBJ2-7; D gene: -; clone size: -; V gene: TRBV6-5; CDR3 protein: CASSLLGGNYEQYF; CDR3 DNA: TGTGCCAGCAGCCTGTTAGGCGGGAACTACGAGCAGTACTTC
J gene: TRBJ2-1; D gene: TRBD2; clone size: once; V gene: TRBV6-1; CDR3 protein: CASSWTSGNEQFF; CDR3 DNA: TGTGCCAGCAGTTGGACTAGCGGTAATGAGCAGTTCTTC
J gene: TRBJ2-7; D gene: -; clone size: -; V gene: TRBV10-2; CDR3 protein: CASTLLGTDTYEQYF; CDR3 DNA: TGCGCCAGCACCCTTCTCGGGACTGATACCTACGAGCAGTACTTC
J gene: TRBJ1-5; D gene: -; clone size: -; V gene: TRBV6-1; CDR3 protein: CASSEDKDSNQPQHF; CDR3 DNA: TGTGCCAGCAGTGAAGATAAGGATAGCAATCAGCCCCAGCATTTT
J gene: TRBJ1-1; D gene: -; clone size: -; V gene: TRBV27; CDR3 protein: CASSLGGATEAFF; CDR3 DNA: TGTGCCAGCAGTTTAGGGGGGGCGACTGAAGCTTTCTTT